The 26 T cell receptor beta chains reported below all come from one sample, sequenced in a study of CD8+CD57+ T cells in acquired aplastic anemia. Patients included in sequencing had previously demonstrated CD8+CD57+ cell expansion by flow cytometry. Genomic DNA constituted the template upon which TCR beta VDJ and CDR3 profiling was performed. From the reads, TCRdb called clonotypes with MiXCR, one entry per CDR3 protein. Of under 350,000 distinct CDR3 sequences in the sample, roughly 61% were seen once. Sample: sorted CD4+, CD8+, or CD8+CD57+ T cells (not recorded which) from PBMCs. The receptors shown here come from a human donor with aplastic anemia.

This clonotype was detected ten times or more. The chain combines TRBV6-2 or TRBV6-3 with TRBJ2-2; 7 nucleotides align to TRBD1. The CDR3 runs to 16 residues. Germline assignment: CDR1 MNHEY and CDR2 SVGEGT. Germline trimming cut 6 bases from V and 0 bases from J; bases unmatched to any gene: 7. This chain's CDR3 is CASRRQTGTNTGELFF. CDR3 DNA: TGTGCCAGCAGACGACAGACAGGGACGAACACCGGGGAGCTGTTTTTT.

This clonotype was found many times. The V gene is TRBV6-5, the J gene TRBJ1-6; D call uncertain. Per germline, CDR1 MNHEY and CDR2 SVGAGI. The CDR3 length is 13 residues. V was trimmed by 5 bases and J by 8 bases, leaving 10 bases between them. CDR3 nucleotides: TGTGCCAGCAGTGCCTCTAGGGATTCACCCCTCCACTTT. Translated: CASSASRDSPLHF.

As regards this clonotype: Being one base from a much bigger clone, this may be a read error. This chain links TRBV11-2 with TRBJ2-5; 12 bases match TRBD2. From germline, CDR1 is SGHAT and CDR2 FQNNGV. Trimming took 3 bases from V and 7 from J; bases not matched to a gene: 9. The CDR3 is 16 residues long. The CDR3 DNA reads as TGTGCCAGCAGCTTCGCTAGCGGGGGGGCCGAGGTGACCCAGTACTTC. Translation: CASSFASGGAEVTQYF.

This clonotype was seen repeatedly, ten times or more. The rearrangement uses TRBV3-1 and TRBJ1-1, with D possibly TRBD1 on 5 matching bases. V was clipped by 4 bases and J by 4 bases, with 13 bases between them. This CDR3 has 14 amino acids. The germline gives CDR1 LGHDT, CDR2 YNNKEL (reference sequence). The CDR3 spells CASSPHAGTTEAFF. DNA of the CDR3: TGTGCCAGCAGCCCGCATGCGGGGACCACTGAAGCTTTCTTT. The whole variable domain, remainder taken from reference TRBV3-1 and TRBJ1-1, is DTAVSQTPKYLVTQMGNDKSIKCEQNLGHDTMYWYKQDSKKFLKIMFSYNNKELIINETVPNRFSPKSPDKAHLNLHINSLELGDSAVYFCASSPHAGTTEAFFGQGTRLTVV.

This clonotype was observed a few times. The rearrangement uses TRBV7-7 and TRBJ2-7, with D possibly TRBD2 on 6 matching bases. The J call may be faulty, since TRBJ2-5 better matches the DNA end. The CDR3 spans 15 residues. Germline values: CDR1 SSHAT, CDR2 FNYEAQ (reference sequence). The CDR3 bases are TGTGCCAGCAGCTCAAATAGCGGTGGGCAAGAGACCCAGTACTTC. Encoded protein: CASSSNSGGQETQYF.

This clonotype was counted ten times or more. This rearrangement joins TRBV10-3 to TRBJ1-5; tentatively, D is TRBD1 (5 bases). This CDR3 spans 16 amino acids. Germline V lookup: CDR1 ENHRY, CDR2 SYGVKD. Deletions cut 0 bases from V and 3 bases from J, with 12 bases between. Here the CDR3 DNA reads TGTGCCATCAGTGAGTCAGCTGGGACCGACAATCAGCCCCAGCATTTT. Residues: CAISESAGTDNQPQHF.

The genes are TRBV6-5 and TRBJ2-7; perhaps D is TRBD1 or TRBD2 (5 bases each). In germline, CDR1 is MNHEY, CDR2 SVGAGI. The CDR3 has 13 amino acids. The V end lost 0 bases, the J end lost 9 bases, and 12 bases lay between the germline ends. CDR3 sequence reads: CASSYSSGTWQYF. The CDR3 nucleotides read TGTGCCAGCAGTTACTCGAGTGGGACCTGGCAGTACTTC.

The chain couples TRBV20-1 to TRBJ1-4; D unresolved. Germline CDR1 and CDR2: DFQATT and SNEGSKA (reference sequence). The V end lost 4 bases, the J end lost 5 bases, and 8 bases lay between the germline ends. The length of the CDR3 is 12 residues. CDR3 residues: CSATAGNEKLFF. The CDR3, as DNA: TGCAGTGCTACAGCTGGGAATGAAAAACTGTTTTTT.

The rearrangement links TRBV24-1 to TRBJ2-3; 9 nucleotides line up with TRBD1. V was pared by 4 bases and J by 5 bases, with 9 bases of the junction left unmatched. The germline gives CDR1 KGHDR, CDR2 SFDVKD. This CDR3 region has 16 residues. CDR3 nucleotides: TGTGCCACCAGTGACTATGGGACAGGGAGTGGAGATACGCAGTATTTT. Translated: CATSDYGTGSGDTQYF.

The rearrangement uses TRBV11-2 and TRBJ2-7; D is undetermined. The CDR3 sequence is 11 residues long. The germline V gene encodes CDR1 SGHAT and CDR2 FQNNGV. Trimming took 6 bases from V and 6 from J, leaving 9 bases between them. The CDR3 DNA reads TGTGCCAGCAGTTCCGTCGCCGAGCAGTACTTC. Translation: CASSSVAEQYF.

The chain has TRBV15 and TRBJ2-1; 8 positions agree with TRBD1. CDR1 and CDR2 from the germline V gene are LNHNV and YYDKDF (reference sequence). The ends lost 6 bases at V and 2 bases at J; junction bases unmatched: 0. The length of the CDR3 is 13 residues. Written as DNA, the CDR3 is TGTGCCACCAGGGACAGGGCCTACAATGAGCAGTTCTTC. It is translated as CATRDRAYNEQFF.

V usage is TRBV7-9 and J usage is TRBJ1-5; D is perhaps TRBD1 (6 bases). Germline CDR1 reads SEHNR; CDR2 reads FQNEAQ (reference sequence). V was clipped by 5 bases and J by 2 bases, with 16 bases between them. CDR3 length equals 16 residues. CDR3 in amino acids: CASSPTAGEGNQPQHF. The DNA for the CDR3 is TGTGCCAGCAGCCCCACCGCAGGGGAGGGCAATCAGCCCCAGCATTTT.

This clonotype was found once. A junction end diverges from the germline sequence, so it may reflect a read error. The CDR3 loop is CASSQVPQFLENEQFF. CDR3 in DNA: TGCGCCAGCAGCCAGGTCCCCCAATTTCTAGAAAATGAGCAGTTCTTC. This chain uses TRBV7-3 with TRBJ2-1, with no clear D. The CDR3 sequence is 16 residues long. CDR1 is SGHTA, CDR2 FQGTGA, per germline.

This clonotype was seen ten or more times. This sequence joins TRBV5-4 and TRBJ1-6, with 9 bases aligning to TRBD1. Germline lookup yields CDR1 SGHNT and CDR2 YYREEE (reference sequence). The length of the CDR3 is 16 residues. The J segment lost 1 base and the V segment lost 4 bases, leaving 3 bases of the junction unmatched. CDR3: CASSPTGGSYNSPLHF. The CDR3 bases are TGTGCCAGCAGCCCGACAGGGGGTTCCTATAATTCACCCCTCCACTTT.

This clonotype appeared a single time. The chain carries TRBV12-3 or TRBV12-4 and TRBJ2-2; D is ambiguous. The CDR3 runs 14 residues. V was pared by 5 bases and J by 1 base, with 8 bases between. This CDR3 reads CASSVLENTGELFF. In DNA form, the CDR3 reads TGTGCCAGCAGTGTTCTAGAGAACACCGGGGAGCTGTTTTTT.

The chain recombines TRBV2 with TRBJ2-7, with D perhaps TRBD2 (7 bases). Trimming cost V 1 base and J 5 bases, with 18 bases left between them. From germline, CDR1 is SNHLY and CDR2 FYNNEI. This CDR3 contains 16 residues. CDR3 nucleotide sequence: TGTGCCAGCAGTGAAGTCTGGGGGGGCTCGGATGACGAGCAGTACTTC. This codes for CASSEVWGGSDDEQYF.

This clonotype appeared a few times. V usage is TRBV24-1 and J usage is TRBJ1-1; D is undetermined. The V and J ends lost 1 base and 10 bases respectively, with 12 bases between them. CDR1 and CDR2 from the germline V gene are KGHDR and SFDVKD. The CDR3 spans 13 residues. CDR3 bases: TGTGCCACCAGTGATTTAGCCTCTTGGATAGCTTTCTTT. Its translation is CATSDLASWIAFF.

CDR3: CASQQDEASYEQYF. CDR3 nucleotide sequence: TGTGCCTCACAACAGGACGAGGCCTCCTACGAGCAGTACTTC. The chain employs TRBV10-3 and TRBJ2-7, with a possible D match to TRBD1 (5 bases). Germline CDR1 reads ENHRY; CDR2 reads SYGVKD. The CDR3 runs 14 residues. V lost 11 bases to trimming and J lost 0 bases, with 17 bases between them.

This clonotype was counted at least ten times. The CDR3 nucleotides are TGTGCCAGTAGTCTCGTGGGACAGGTGAGGAGTCAGCCCCAGCATTTT. Protein sequence: CASSLVGQVRSQPQHF. The V gene is TRBV19, the J gene TRBJ1-5, with 8 bases aligning to TRBD1. The CDR3 totals 16 residues. Germline-derived CDR1 and CDR2 are LNHDA and SQIVND (reference sequence). V lost 5 bases to trimming and J lost 6 bases; unmatched junction nucleotides: 12. The complete variable domain, with remaining parts taken from reference TRBV19 and TRBJ1-5, reads DGGITQSPKYLFRKEGQNVTLSCEQNLNHDAMYWYRQDPGQGLRLIYYSQIVNDFQKGDIAEGYSVSREKKESFPLTVTSAQKNPTAFYLCASSLVGQVRSQPQHFGDGTRLSIL.

A note on this clonotype: One junction end does not reproduce the germline sequence, and a read error may be involved. The chain recombines TRBV7-9 with TRBJ2-1, with 8 bases that match TRBD1. This CDR3 has 15 residues. In germline, CDR1 is SEHNR, CDR2 FQNEAQ (reference sequence). CDR3 sequence reads: CASSTGQGSYNEQFF. CDR3 DNA sequence: TGCGCCAGCAGCACAGGACAGGGCTCCTACAATGAGCAGTTCTTC.

CDR3 amino acids: CASSWSRASNQPQHF. For the CDR3, the DNA is TGTGCCAGCAGCTGGTCGAGGGCAAGCAATCAGCCCCAGCATTTT. J is TRBJ1-5 and V is TRBV12-1. TRBV12-1 is a documented pseudogene. This CDR3 region has 15 residues.

V is TRBV6-5 and J is TRBJ2-7; TRBD1 aligns across 9 bases. There are 15 residues in the CDR3. V lost 5 bases, J lost 1 base, and 6 bases stayed unmatched. Germline V CDR1 and CDR2: MNHEY, SVGAGI. CDR3 region: CASSPTGGASYEQYF. The CDR3 coding sequence is TGTGCCAGCAGTCCGACAGGGGGGGCATCCTACGAGCAGTACTTC.

As to this clonotype: It is likely a read error, because the conserved phenylalanine at the end of the CDR3 is missing. The DNA is left out, because the CDR3 cannot be placed on it with certainty; the CDR3 is given as TCRdb lists it. The rearrangement joins TRBV5-4 to TRBJ2-5; no check of the table's D call, TRBD1, against the DNA was made. The CDR3 numbers 9 amino acids, ends counted. Per the germline V gene, CDR1 is SGHNT and CDR2 is YYREEE (reference sequence). Here the CDR3 reads CASRRESGV.

This clonotype was counted once. The chain combines TRBV5-1 with TRBJ1-1; D remains ambiguous. V dropped 1 base and J dropped 0 bases, with 19 bases sitting between them. From germline, CDR1 is SGHRS and CDR2 YFSETQ. This CDR3 has 18 residues. The CDR3 loop is CASSLSWEGGRMNTEAFF. In DNA, the CDR3 is TGCGCCAGCAGCTTGTCATGGGAGGGTGGGCGAATGAACACTGAAGCTTTCTTT.

This chain links TRBV15 with TRBJ2-1, with D perhaps TRBD1 or TRBD2 (7 bases each). The CDR3 spans 18 residues. Per germline, CDR1 LNHNV and CDR2 YYDKDF (reference sequence). The germline V and J ends were trimmed by 0 bases and 5 bases, with 20 bases remaining between them. Here the CDR3 reads CATSRDEWGGTDDNEQFF. The CDR3 region has the DNA TGTGCCACCAGCAGAGATGAGTGGGGGGGGACAGACGACAATGAGCAGTTCTTC.

This clonotype has a count of ten or more. The V call is TRBV11-2, the J call TRBJ2-1; maybe TRBD2 (5 bases). This CDR3 contains 13 residues. The V end was cut by 0 bases, the J end by 7 bases, with 7 bases between. Germline V gives CDR1 SGHAT, CDR2 FQNNGV. The CDR3 bases are TGTGCCAGCAGCTTAGATTCGGGGAATGAGCAGTTCTTC. This gives the protein CASSLDSGNEQFF.